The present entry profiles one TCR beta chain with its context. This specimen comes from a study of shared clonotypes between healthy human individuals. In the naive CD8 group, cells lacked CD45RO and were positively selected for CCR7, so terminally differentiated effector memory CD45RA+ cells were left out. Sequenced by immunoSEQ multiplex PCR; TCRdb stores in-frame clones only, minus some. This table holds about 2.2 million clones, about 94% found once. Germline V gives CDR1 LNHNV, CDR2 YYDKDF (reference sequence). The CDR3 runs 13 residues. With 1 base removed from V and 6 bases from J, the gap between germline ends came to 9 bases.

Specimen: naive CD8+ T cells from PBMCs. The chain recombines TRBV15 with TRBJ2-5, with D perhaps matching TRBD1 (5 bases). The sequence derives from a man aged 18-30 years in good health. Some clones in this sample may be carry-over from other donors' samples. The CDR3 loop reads CATSRVLGQTQYF. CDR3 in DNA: TGTGCCACCAGCAGAGTTTTGGGGCAGACCCAGTACTTC.